This T cell receptor (beta chain) stems from a study of blood T cell repertoires in COVID-19. In the study overall: Spain, Italy and the United States supplied samples that represented acute and convalescent COVID-19. PBMCs, B-cell-depleted T cells, or T cells provided the cDNA or gDNA that made up the material.

Sequencing used immunoSEQ multiplex PCR; TCRdb keeps in-frame clones, though not all of them. The data contain about 100,000 clones, 81% of them singletons. CDR1 and CDR2 (germline): MDHEN, SYDVKM. The CDR3 length is 14 residues. V was trimmed by 1 base and J by 1 base, leaving 7 bases between them. This clonotype was obtained from a man aged 55 to 70 with acute or convalescent COVID-19. The sequenced sample consisted of peripheral blood. The J gene is TRBJ1-1, the V gene TRBV28, with a tentative D call TRBD1 (5 bases). CDR3 bases: TGTGCCAGCAGTTTATTAAGGGGGAACACTGAAGCTTTCTTT. Amino acids: CASSLLRGNTEAFF.